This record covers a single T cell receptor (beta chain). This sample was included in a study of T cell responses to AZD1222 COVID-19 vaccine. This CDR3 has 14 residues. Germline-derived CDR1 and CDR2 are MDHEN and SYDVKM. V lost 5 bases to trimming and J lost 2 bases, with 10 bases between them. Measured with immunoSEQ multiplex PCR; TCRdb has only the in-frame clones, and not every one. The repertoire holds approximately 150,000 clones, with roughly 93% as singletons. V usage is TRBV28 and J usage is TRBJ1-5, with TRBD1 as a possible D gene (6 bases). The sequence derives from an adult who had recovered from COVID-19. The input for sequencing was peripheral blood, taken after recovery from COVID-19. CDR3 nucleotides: TGTGCCAGCAGTAAACAGGGAGGCAATCAGCCCCAGCATTTT. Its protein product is CASSKQGGNQPQHF.